The clone carrying this TCR beta chain was seen ten or more times. The sample is drawn from a study of T cells in Graves' hyperthyroidism and ophthalmopathy. The ends were cut back, 0 bases at V and 2 bases at J, with 7 bases in the middle. CDR3 length: 14 residues. Germline V gene lookup returns CDR1 SGHRS and CDR2 YFSETQ. Amplification yielded TCR beta CDR3 regions, with RNA transcripts as the source. HTBI primers were the set used in a first-round RT-PCR of the TCR CDR3. TCRdb passed the multiplex PCR reads through MiXCR, listing each CDR3 protein once. Of about 420,000 distinct CDR3 sequences in the sample, roughly 13% are singletons; the top ten hold 5% to 6%.

The chain couples TRBV5-1 to TRBJ2-3; no firm D call. The receptor was derived from a woman aged 18-29 years with Graves' hyperthyroidism. Material: blood. The CDR3 DNA follows: TGCGCCAGCAGCTTGGTTTCTAACACAGATACGCAGTATTTT. Encoded protein: CASSLVSNTDTQYF.